This entry concerns a single T cell receptor beta chain. Its antigen is currently unknown. A junction end diverges from the germline sequence, so it may reflect a read error. Profiled with immunoSEQ multiplex PCR; TCRdb holds only in-frame clones, not every one. The sample has some 40,000 clones, just under 90% seen once. This entry belongs to a study of graft-versus-host responses after intestinal transplantation. Turning to the study itself: Each patient got anti-thymocyte globulin induction, then tacrolimus and steroids for roughly 3 years. Broader study findings: The recipient marrow held GvH clones, and some of them showed up first in ileum or blood.

The CDR3 extends over 17 amino acids. The germline V gene has CDR1 KGHSH and CDR2 LQKENI. The receptor was isolated from a human patient who received an intestinal transplant, so some T cells may come from the graft donor. The chain joins TRBV18 to TRBJ2-7; 8 bases line up with TRBD1. The material sequenced was PBMCs, taken about 270 days after transplant. The CDR3 here is CASSPPLPGQGQSRPIF. The CDR3 DNA is TGTGCCAGCTCACCACCGTTACCTGGACAGGGTCAAAGCCGGCCCATTTTC.